Listed below are T cell receptor beta chains from one sample, sequenced in a study of control samples from healthy donors and cancer patients. Measured with immunoSEQ multiplex PCR; TCRdb has only the in-frame clones, and not every one. The sample holds 95,000 to 130,000 clones, roughly nine tenths seen once. Material: PBMCs. Receptors were obtained from a woman in her forties or fifties with colorectal cancer. Each CDR3 is given without its conserved first and last residue. Each record gives: clone size, V gene, CDR3 protein. Expanded clones get a size class; other rows say once, few or many, or leave the size out.

NA,TRBV29-1,SVESGVDSYEQY
NA,TRBV11-2,ASSLSTANTEAF
NA,TRBV28,ASSQTGNNEQF
NA,TRBV5-1,ASTSLPARTDTQY
NA,TRBV19,ASSMRAGANVLT
NA,TRBV11-2,ASSLDPGGQGQGSTDTQY
NA,TRBV18,ASSPLTGPYNEQF
NA,TRBV28,ATGGTPTYEQY
NA,TRBV9,ASSQHREQAISRGTEAF
NA,TRBV27,ASSLSGRRAF
once,TRBV30,AWSPQYGYT
once,TRBV13,ASSPGTGVGYT
NA,TRBV6-5,ASSRGPGAEAF
once,TRBV3-1/TRBV3-2,ASSRSGTGPYEQY
NA,TRBV19,ASSGLQGTDTQY
NA,TRBV9,ASSAEAGGTDTQY
NA,TRBV13,ASSLVASGIYRGETQY
NA,TRBV7-2,ASSPYLAGATDTQY
NA,TRBV7-6,ASSLRGLSTEAF
NA,TRBV5-8,ASSFYRDTGELF
NA,TRBV7-9,ASSLEGAAEKLF
NA,TRBV18,ASSPDGSGVGDTQY